The text below deals with one TCR beta chain. Its antigen is not known. The data stem from a study of post-analysis software for immune sequencing data. The germline CDR1 and CDR2 sequences are MNHEY and SVGAGI. This CDR3 is built from 11 residues. Prepared TCR beta cDNA libraries contained unique molecular identifiers. One entry per CDR3 protein results from TCRdb running MiXCR on the PCR reads. This sample has about 400,000 distinct CDR3 sequences, with less than 35% found just once. General study findings and limits: In patients, about five TRBV segments were more frequent than in controls, with TRBV5-6, TRBV5-1 and TRBV20-1 among them. Patients with multiple sclerosis recorded significantly lower normalized Chao1 diversity than controls, the study found.

Material: blood. The chain links TRBV6-5 to TRBJ2-5; D is possibly TRBD2 (5 bases). The end of the DNA is better explained by TRBJ2-7, so the J call may be wrong. This receptor was taken from a girl between 10 and 17 years old with multiple sclerosis. This chain's CDR3 is CASTLGGEQYF. CDR3 sequence (DNA): TGTGCCAGTACCTTAGGAGGCGAGCAGTACTTC.